These 22 T cell receptor beta chains came from one sample sequenced in a study of blood T cells in healthy people across ages. Primed by a sample-barcoded 5' primer and a J-beta primer mix, a second PCR proceeded for 7 to 11 cycles. Using its own MiXCR run on the 5' RACE reads, TCRdb lists one record per CDR3 protein. This sample carries 700,000 to 850,000 distinct CDR3 sequences, 50% to 65% of them seen once, and the ten largest clones take 41%. Source material: blood. These receptors originate from a man at least 80 years old in good health.

The chain employs TRBV20-1 and TRBJ1-1; 9 bases agree with TRBD1. The V gene end was trimmed by 6 bases and the J gene end by 5 bases; junction bases not matched to a gene: 7. This CDR3 comprises 13 residues. The germline V gene encodes CDR1 DFQATT and CDR2 SNEGSKA (reference sequence). The CDR3 protein is CSAAGTGLTEAFF. CDR3 nucleotides: TGCAGTGCGGCCGGGACAGGGCTAACTGAAGCTTTCTTT.

The chain recombines TRBV3-1 with TRBJ1-5, with D unclear. V was trimmed by 1 base and J by 6 bases, leaving 7 bases between them. Germline lookup yields CDR1 LGHDT and CDR2 YNNKEL (reference sequence). The CDR3 length is 13 residues. The CDR3 reads CASSQVGSQPQHF. The CDR3 coding sequence is TGTGCCAGCAGCCAAGTGGGGAGTCAGCCCCAGCATTTT.

V usage is TRBV21-1 and J usage is TRBJ2-1; the table's D call, TRBD1, has no DNA check behind it. TRBV21-1 is shown as a pseudogene. The CDR3 length is 14 residues. In DNA form, the CDR3 reads TGTGCCAGGGACGGGACAGGGTGGATGAATGAGCAGTTCTTC. Encoded protein: CARDGTGWMNEQFF.

This clonotype was observed a few times. The chain joins TRBV12-3 or TRBV12-4 to TRBJ2-7; D gene ambiguous. The CDR3 sequence is 13 residues long. V dropped 2 bases and J dropped 6 bases, with 11 bases sitting between them. The CDR3 loop reads CASSLSGQAEQYF. CDR3 coding DNA: TGTGCCAGCAGTTTATCTGGTCAGGCCGAGCAGTACTTC.

This chain connects TRBV10-2 to TRBJ2-1, with D perhaps TRBD2 (6 bases). V was shortened by 3 bases and J by 4 bases, with 13 bases between the two germline ends. Germline CDR1 WSHSY, CDR2 SAAADI. The CDR3 is made up of 15 amino acids. CDR3 sequence reads: CASSDAPSGYNEQFF. Written as DNA, the CDR3 is TGCGCCAGCAGTGATGCGCCGAGCGGGTACAATGAGCAGTTCTTC.

The chain is built from TRBV5-4 and TRBJ2-1; 10 nucleotides align to TRBD1. Germline CDR1 SGHNT, CDR2 YYREEE (reference sequence). Trimming at V came to 4 bases and at J to 13 bases, leaving 17 bases not matched to a gene. The CDR3 covers 16 residues. This chain's CDR3 is CASSPPGQGQWETQFF. The DNA of the CDR3 is TGTGCCAGCAGCCCGCCGGGACAGGGGCAATGGGAGACCCAGTTCTTC.

J is TRBJ2-4 and V is TRBV20-1; D gene ambiguous. The J call may be wrong; the DNA end is better matched by TRBJ2-5. This CDR3 is built from 13 residues. The germline V gene encodes CDR1 DFQATT and CDR2 SNEGSKA (reference sequence). The CDR3 sequence is CSASAAPKETQYF. The CDR3 DNA is TGCAGTGCTAGTGCCGCGCCTAAAGAGACCCAGTACTTC.

The genes are TRBV18 and TRBJ2-7, with D perhaps matching TRBD1 (6 bases). This CDR3 has 12 residues. CDR1 is KGHSH and CDR2 is LQKENI in the germline V gene. Trimming pared 2 bases from V and 7 bases from J, leaving 9 bases between. CDR3 protein: CASSPGTREQYF. In nucleotides, the CDR3 is TGTGCCAGCTCACCAGGGACAAGGGAGCAGTACTTC. The variable domain in full, completed from reference TRBV18 and TRBJ2-7, reads NAGVMQNPRHLVRRRGQEARLRCSPMKGHSHVYWYRQLPEEGLKFMVYLQKENIIDESGMPKERFSAEFPKEGPSILRIQQVVRGDSAAYFCASSPGTREQYFGPGTRLTVT.

This clonotype has only one observation. This chain uses TRBV10-3 with TRBJ2-7; a possible D gene is TRBD1 (6 bases). With 11 bases removed from V and 3 bases from J, the gap between germline ends came to 17 bases. Germline CDR1 reads ENHRY; CDR2 reads SYGVKD. The CDR3 loop spans 13 amino acids. The chain's CDR3 is CASCTGSDYEQYF. For the CDR3, the DNA is TGTGCCTCGTGTACAGGGTCTGACTACGAGCAGTACTTC.

The V and J genes are TRBV7-9 and TRBJ2-3; TRBD2 matches at 7 bases. Germline values: CDR1 SEHNR, CDR2 FQNEAQ (reference sequence). This CDR3 contains 14 residues. Trimming removed 5 bases from V and 4 bases from J; junction bases left unmatched: 6. CDR3 amino acids: CASSKTSLPDTQYF. The CDR3 DNA reads as TGTGCCAGCAGCAAGACTAGCCTCCCAGATACGCAGTATTTT. Complete variable domain (other parts from reference TRBV7-9 and TRBJ2-3): DTGVSQNPRHKITKRGQNVTFRCDPISEHNRLYWYRQTLGQGPEFLTYFQNEAQLEKSRLLSDRFSAERPKGSFSTLEIQRTEQGDSAMYLCASSKTSLPDTQYFGPGTRLTVL.

This clonotype was picked up a small number of times. The chain joins TRBV12-3 or TRBV12-4 to TRBJ2-5; D unresolved. Trimming took 0 bases from V and 5 from J, leaving 4 bases between them. This CDR3 comprises 12 residues. The CDR3 sequence is CASSLAAETQYF. CDR3 DNA: TGTGCCAGCAGTTTAGCAGCGGAGACCCAGTACTTC.

J is TRBJ1-1 and V is TRBV5-1; no clear D. This CDR3 has 13 amino acids. Deletions cut 7 bases from V and 4 bases from J, with 14 bases between. The germline V gene encodes CDR1 SGHRS and CDR2 YFSETQ. Here the CDR3 DNA reads TGCGCCAGCGCCGTCGGAGGTTCCACTGAAGCTTTCTTT. Translation: CASAVGGSTEAFF.

This rearrangement joins TRBV15 to TRBJ2-5, with D possibly being TRBD1 or TRBD2 (5 bases each). The end of the DNA aligns better with TRBJ2-7, so the J call may be wrong. CDR1 LNHNV and CDR2 YYDKDF come from the germline V gene (reference sequence). The CDR3 length is 15 residues. The CDR3 loop reads CATSRAGTRDYEQYF. The CDR3 nucleotides are TGTGCCACCAGCAGAGCGGGGACGAGGGATTACGAGCAGTACTTC.

This clonotype was picked up many times. This chain connects TRBV29-1 to TRBJ2-7, with a possible D match to TRBD2 (6 bases). This CDR3 has 13 amino acids. CDR1 is SQVTM, CDR2 ANQGSEA, per germline. V lost 6 bases and J lost 5, with 17 bases in between. This chain's CDR3 is CSVPEGLRHEQYF. Written as DNA, the CDR3 is TGCAGCGTCCCGGAGGGACTGAGACACGAGCAGTACTTC.

This clonotype was recorded a few times. V and J are TRBV6-2 or TRBV6-3 and TRBJ1-5; 7 bases fit TRBD1. The junction had 6 bases not matched to a gene; V was cut back by 4 bases and J by 0 bases. The CDR3 runs to 16 residues. Germline assignment: CDR1 MNHEY and CDR2 SVGEGT. Here the CDR3 reads CASSFGTAISNQPQHF. Here the CDR3 DNA reads TGTGCCAGCAGTTTCGGGACAGCTATTAGCAATCAGCCCCAGCATTTT.

The rearrangement links TRBV20-1 to TRBJ2-7; D possibly corresponds to TRBD2 (6 bases). Germline values: CDR1 DFQATT, CDR2 SNEGSKA (reference sequence). The CDR3 has 11 amino acids. Trimming stripped 6 bases from V and 3 bases from J, with 9 bases between. The CDR3 nucleotides are TGCAGTGCACGGGAGCGCTACGAGCAGTACTTC. Translating gives CSARERYEQYF.

This clonotype was counted a few times. V and J are TRBV28 and TRBJ2-1; 10 bases align to TRBD2. From germline, CDR1 is MDHEN and CDR2 SYDVKM. With V trimmed by 7 bases and J by 2 bases, 5 bases remained unmatched. The CDR3 has 15 amino acids. CDR3 in DNA: TGTGCCAGCAACCCTAGCGGGAGACCCTACAATGAGCAGTTCTTC. Its translation is CASNPSGRPYNEQFF.

DNA of the CDR3: TGTGCCAGCAGTGAGCCCGTCCAGTTAGATGAAAAACTGTTTTTT. Its translation: CASSEPVQLDEKLFF. V usage is TRBV25-1 and J usage is TRBJ1-4; no definite D call. The V gene's germline CDR1 is MGHDK and CDR2 SYGVNS. Trimming took 3 bases from V and 6 from J, leaving 14 bases between them. The CDR3 sequence is 15 residues long. Combining the CDR3 with reference TRBV25-1 and TRBJ1-4 gives the whole variable domain EADIYQTPRYLVIGTGKKITLECSQTMGHDKMYWYQQDPGMELHLIHYSYGVNSTEKGDLSSESTVSRIRTEHFPLTLESARPSHTSQYLCASSEPVQLDEKLFFGSGTQLSVL.

The gene calls are TRBV3-1 and TRBJ2-1; D might be TRBD1 or TRBD2, each matching 5 bases. V lost 3 bases, J lost 1 base, and 13 bases lay in between. CDR3 length: 16 residues. Germline V gene data show CDR1 as LGHDT and CDR2 as YNNKEL (reference sequence). The CDR3 region has the DNA TGTGCCAGCAGCCAGGGGGTCGCCGAGTCCTACAATGAGCAGTTCTTC. Its translation: CASSQGVAESYNEQFF.

The chain is built from TRBV5-6 and TRBJ2-4, with D tentatively TRBD1 (6 bases). The better agreement between TRBJ2-7 and the DNA end casts doubt on the J call. Looked up from germline, CDR1 is SGHDT and CDR2 is YYEEEE. The CDR3 extends over 15 amino acids. CDR3 in amino acids: CASSLERTAQYEQYF. The CDR3 bases are TGTGCCAGCAGCTTGGAAAGGACAGCCCAATACGAGCAGTACTTC.

The chain uses TRBV20-1 and TRBJ2-4; unclear D gene. The V end was cut by 0 bases, the J end by 0 bases, with 12 bases between. CDR3 length: 16 amino acids. Germline-derived CDR1 and CDR2 are DFQATT and SNEGSKA (reference sequence). CDR3 coding DNA: TGCAGTGCTAGAGATCCAAATCGACTAGCCAAAAACATTCAGTACTTC. It yields the protein CSARDPNRLAKNIQYF.

The gene calls are TRBV12-3 or TRBV12-4 and TRBJ2-7, with D possibly being TRBD1 (6 bases). The CDR3 has 14 residues. Between the trimmed V and J ends, which lost 4 bases and 7 bases, there was a span of 17 bases. In DNA form, the CDR3 reads TGTGCCAGCAGTTCAGACAGGCCCCTCGGGGAGCAGTACTTC. Protein product: CASSSDRPLGEQYF.